One and the same sample provided the 17 T cell receptor beta chains below, sequenced in a study of OX40 agonist ivuxolimab in advanced cancers. Some clones are missing from TCRdb's copy, which holds only in-frame ones; the method was immunoSEQ multiplex PCR. The table has some 19,000 clones, about three quarters seen once. Sequences were derived from CD4+ or CD8+ T cells sorted from blood, sampled in a trial of the OX40 agonist ivuxolimab. The source of these receptors is an adult with an advanced solid tumor such as melanoma, head and neck, liver or kidney cancer.

The rearrangement uses TRBV19 and TRBJ2-6; 7 bases are a match to TRBD1. The CDR3 runs 15 residues. V lost 6 bases, J lost 1 base, and 3 bases stayed unmatched. Germline CDR1 and CDR2: LNHDA and SQIVND (reference sequence). The CDR3 here is CASRTTGSGANVLTF. The CDR3 DNA reads as TGTGCCAGTAGGACGACAGGGTCTGGGGCCAACGTCCTGACTTTC. Based on the CDR3 plus reference TRBV19 and TRBJ2-6, the full variable domain is DGGITQSPKYLFRKEGQNVTLSCEQNLNHDAMYWYRQDPGQGLRLIYYSQIVNDFQKGDIAEGYSVSREKKESFPLTVTSAQKNPTAFYLCASRTTGSGANVLTFGAGSRLTVL.

The sample holds many counts of this clone. The chain joins TRBV7-9 to TRBJ1-6; D call uncertain. Between the trimmed V and J ends, which lost 9 bases and 0 bases, there was a span of 12 bases. This CDR3 spans 15 amino acids. CDR1 SEHNR and CDR2 FQNEAQ come from the germline V gene (reference sequence). The CDR3: CASAAESSYNSPLHF. CDR3 nucleotide sequence: TGTGCCAGTGCGGCTGAGAGCTCCTATAATTCACCCCTCCACTTT.

By share, this clone counts as medium-sized. The V gene is TRBV28, the J gene TRBJ2-1, with D unresolved. Trimming shortened V by 2 bases and J by 4 bases, and 6 bases separated the two germline ends. The CDR3 has 13 amino acids. CDR1 MDHEN and CDR2 SYDVKM come from the germline V gene. The CDR3 DNA sequence: TGTGCCAGCAGTTTAGGACGGTACAATGAGCAGTTCTTC. Translated, it gives CASSLGRYNEQFF.

This clone was recorded a few times. The chain uses TRBV9 and TRBJ1-1; D is perhaps TRBD1 (6 bases). CDR3 length: 12 residues. V gave up 9 bases and J gave up 6 bases, with 15 bases separating them. Germline V gives CDR1 SGDLS, CDR2 YYNGEE. The CDR3, as DNA: TGTGCCACCTCCCGGGACACATCTGAAGCTTTCTTT. Amino acids: CATSRDTSEAFF.

This clone showed up just a few times. The CDR3 bases are TGTGCCAGCAGCTATATGAACTATGGCTACACCTTC. Its translation is CASSYMNYGYTF. This chain links TRBV13 with TRBJ1-2, with unresolved D. The CDR3 is 12 residues long. The germline gives CDR1 PRHDT, CDR2 FYEKMQ (reference sequence). Trimming removed 4 bases from V and 2 bases from J, with 5 bases in between.

The chain is built from TRBV6-5 and TRBJ1-1, with no clear D. Germline loops: CDR1 MNHEY, CDR2 SVGAGI. V was shortened by 2 bases and J by 1 base, with 11 bases between the two germline ends. The CDR3 has 15 residues. The CDR3 here is CASSYGHDWNTEAFF. The CDR3 nucleotides read TGTGCCAGCAGTTACGGGCACGATTGGAACACTGAAGCTTTCTTT.

A single count supports this clone. The chain couples TRBV13 to TRBJ1-1; 7 nucleotides agree with TRBD1. CDR3 length equals 14 residues. The junction had 9 bases not matched to a gene; V was cut back by 5 bases and J by 6 bases. The V gene's germline CDR1 is PRHDT and CDR2 FYEKMQ (reference sequence). The CDR3: CASSPGQSDAEAFF. CDR3 DNA: TGTGCCAGCAGCCCGGGACAGAGCGACGCTGAAGCTTTCTTT.

The chain employs TRBV7-3 and TRBJ1-4; 7 bases are a match to TRBD1. V lost 7 bases and J lost 0; bases outside the gene matches: 5. Germline CDR1 reads SGHTA; CDR2 reads FQGTGA. CDR3 length: 15 amino acids. The CDR3 coding sequence is TGTGCCAGCAACGGACAGGCCTCAACTAATGAAAAACTGTTTTTT. Protein sequence: CASNGQASTNEKLFF.

The J gene is TRBJ2-2, the V gene TRBV7-6, with TRBD1 identical over 9 bases. The J segment lost 6 bases and the V segment lost 3 bases, leaving 8 bases of the junction unmatched. There are 16 residues in the CDR3. Germline lookup yields CDR1 SGHVS and CDR2 FNYEAQ. DNA for the CDR3: TGTGCCAGCAGCTTTACACAGGGGGCGGTGGCCGGGGAGCTGTTTTTT. Its translation is CASSFTQGAVAGELFF.

This clone showed up just a few times. The rearrangement joins TRBV6-5 to TRBJ1-5, with 7 nucleotides matching TRBD1. Trimming removed 11 bases from V and 5 bases from J; junction bases left unmatched: 12. The CDR3 totals 14 residues. CDR1 MNHEY and CDR2 SVGAGI come from the germline V gene. The CDR3 is CAVGHRGIDQPQHF. The CDR3 nucleotides read TGTGCCGTAGGGCACAGGGGAATCGATCAGCCCCAGCATTTT.

This rearrangement joins TRBV13 to TRBJ1-1; D unresolved. CDR1 is PRHDT, CDR2 FYEKMQ, per germline (reference sequence). V dropped 1 base and J dropped 4 bases, with 10 bases sitting between them. The CDR3 spans 14 residues. Written as DNA, the CDR3 is TGTGCCAGCAGCTTAGATGGGGTTGGCACTGAAGCTTTCTTT. It codes for CASSLDGVGTEAFF.

Comment on this clone: This sample also contains other DNA sequences that code for the same CDR3. The V and J genes are TRBV6-6 and TRBJ1-5; perhaps TRBD1 as D (6 bases). The germline gives CDR1 MNHNY, CDR2 SVGAGI (reference sequence). With 0 bases removed from V and 6 bases from J, the gap between germline ends came to 9 bases. This CDR3 is built from 14 residues. The CDR3 spells CASSYSGGSQPQHF. DNA of the CDR3: TGTGCCAGCAGTTACTCAGGGGGATCTCAGCCCCAGCATTTT.

In DNA, the CDR3 is TGTGCCAGCAGGGGGAATCAGCCCCAGCATTTT. Translating gives CASRGNQPQHF. The chain has TRBV6-6 and TRBJ1-5; D ambiguous. The CDR3 length is 11 residues. Trimming shortened V by 6 bases and J by 4 bases, and 4 bases separated the two germline ends. Looked up from germline, CDR1 is MNHNY and CDR2 is SVGAGI (reference sequence).

This clone is deemed medium-sized. This rearrangement joins TRBV27 to TRBJ2-1; no definite D call. The V gene lost 6 bases and the J gene lost 6 bases, with 15 bases spanning the gap. The CDR3 length is 14 residues. CDR1 and CDR2 from the germline V gene are MNHEY and SMNVEV (reference sequence). The CDR3 loop is CASRLQDTFNEQFF. The DNA for the CDR3 is TGTGCCAGCAGACTTCAAGACACCTTCAATGAGCAGTTCTTC.

This clone was seen only a few times. This chain connects TRBV4-3 to TRBJ2-7; 10 nucleotides match TRBD1. J was trimmed by 4 bases and V by 3 bases; bases with no gene match: 6. The V gene's germline CDR1 is LGHNA and CDR2 YSLEER. The CDR3 covers 15 residues. CDR3: CASSQEPGQGYEQYF. The CDR3 coding sequence is TGCGCCAGCAGCCAGGAACCGGGACAGGGGTACGAGCAGTACTTC.

V is TRBV5-1 and J is TRBJ2-7; possibly TRBD1 for D (5 bases). Germline V gives CDR1 SGHRS, CDR2 YFSETQ. Between the trimmed V and J ends, which lost 5 bases and 2 bases, there was a span of 17 bases. The CDR3 runs to 15 residues. The CDR3 DNA reads TGCGCCAGCAGTCGAAACAGGCACGCCGCCTACGAGCAGTACTTC. Amino acid sequence: CASSRNRHAAYEQYF.

CDR3 DNA sequence: TGTGCCAGCAGCTTGGGAAGCAGGGGGTTCACCGGGGAGCTGTTTTTT. This codes for CASSLGSRGFTGELFF. The chain employs TRBV5-6 and TRBJ2-2; the match to TRBD1 covers 7 bases. The V gene's germline CDR1 is SGHDT and CDR2 YYEEEE. With 0 bases clipped from V and 4 bases from J, the junction kept 6 bases outside the gene matches. The CDR3 is made up of 16 amino acids. The full variable domain, in which reference TRBV5-6 and TRBJ2-2 provide the parts outside the CDR3, is DAGVTQSPTHLIKTRGQQVTLRCSPKSGHDTVSWYQQALGQGPQFIFQYYEEEERQRGNFPDRFSGHQFPNYSSELNVNALLLGDSALYLCASSLGSRGFTGELFFGEGSRLTVL.